A selection of T cell receptor beta chains follows, all from one sample in a study of blood T cell repertoires in COVID-19. Sequencing used immunoSEQ multiplex PCR; TCRdb keeps in-frame clones, though not all of them. The repertoire holds some 150,000 clones, with just under 85% as singletons. The source material was peripheral blood. The receptors here all came from a middle-aged woman with active or convalescent COVID-19. CDR3s include the opening cysteine and the closing phenylalanine or tryptophan. D genes are given only for firm matches. For some rows the clone size is stated as once, few or many, or as a class when expanded; others skip it.

d_call j_call clone_size v_call cdr3_aa cdr3_nt
NA TRBJ2-2 NA TRBV15 CATSRDTRPANTGELFF TGTGCCACCAGCAGAGATACGAGGCCAGCGAACACCGGGGAGCTGTTTTTT
TRBD1 TRBJ2-5 NA TRBV4-3 CASSQVGERGRETQYF TGCGCCAGCAGCCAAGTCGGGGAAAGGGGGCGTGAGACCCAGTACTTC
TRBD1 TRBJ1-2 NA TRBV19 CASNAPDRANYGYTF TGTGCCAGTAACGCTCCGGACAGGGCAAACTATGGCTACACCTTC
TRBD2 TRBJ2-2 NA TRBV11-3 CASSTRLAPGELFF TGTGCCAGCAGCACCCGACTAGCGCCCGGGGAGCTGTTTTTT
NA TRBJ1-2 NA TRBV29-1 CSVGEEGPTYGYTF TGCAGCGTTGGGGAGGAGGGACCTACTTATGGCTACACCTTC
NA TRBJ2-7 NA TRBV28 CASSAQPYEQYF TGTGCCAGCAGTGCACAACCCTACGAGCAGTACTTC
TRBD2 TRBJ2-1 NA TRBV27 CASTPTGVYRTSGGNEQFF TGTGCCAGCACCCCGACAGGGGTGTATAGGACTAGCGGGGGCAATGAGCAGTTCTTC
TRBD1 TRBJ1-5 NA TRBV7-9 CASSSQGVNQPQHF TGTGCCAGCAGCTCACAGGGGGTCAATCAGCCCCAGCATTTT
TRBD1 TRBJ2-7 NA TRBV28 CASSFPGTGGFNEQYF TGTGCCAGCAGTTTCCCCGGGACAGGGGGTTTTAACGAGCAGTACTTC
NA TRBJ1-4 NA TRBV27 CASRGVGGKLFF TGTGCCAGCAGAGGGGTGGGGGGAAAACTGTTTTTT
NA TRBJ2-1 once TRBV9 CASSVARLGVGQFF TGTGCCAGCAGCGTAGCTCGGCTGGGCGTAGGGCAGTTCTTC
NA TRBJ1-2 NA TRBV15 CATSRDSKLYGYTF TGTGCCACCAGCAGAGATTCTAAGTTATATGGCTACACCTTC
NA TRBJ1-1 NA TRBV10-2 CASGKTGLTNTEAFF TGCGCCAGCGGAAAGACAGGCCTGACCAACACTGAAGCTTTCTTT
TRBD1 TRBJ2-3 NA TRBV11-2 CASSLDGQGPPTDTQYF TGTGCCAGCAGCTTAGATGGACAGGGCCCTCCCACAGATACGCAGTATTTT
NA TRBJ1-5 once TRBV28 CASSSEGGGTQPQHF TGTGCCAGCAGTTCCGAGGGGGGAGGGACCCAGCCCCAGCATTTT
NA TRBJ1-5 NA TRBV21-1 CASTARRTRATNQPQHF TGTGCCAGCACCGCGCGGAGGACCCGGGCGACCAATCAGCCCCAGCATTTT
NA TRBJ1-5 NA TRBV28 CASTGRYQPQHF TGTGCTTCGACAGGTCGGTATCAGCCCCAGCATTTT
NA TRBJ2-7 NA TRBV30 CAWRWGTHSYEQYF TGTGCCTGGAGGTGGGGGACACACTCCTACGAGCAGTACTTC
NA TRBJ2-7 NA TRBV5-6 CASSLGRGRWEQYF TGTGCCAGCAGCTTGGGCAGGGGGAGGTGGGAGCAGTACTTC
NA TRBJ2-7 NA TRBV2 CASTGRDNHEQYF TGTGCCAGCACCGGTCGGGACAACCACGAGCAGTACTTC
NA TRBJ1-6 NA TRBV20-1 CSASLVDLDSPLHF TGCAGTGCTAGTTTAGTGGACTTAGATTCACCCCTCCACTTT
NA TRBJ1-1 NA TRBV12-3/TRBV12-4 CASSIREGAEAFF TGTGCCAGCAGTATACGCGAGGGGGCTGAAGCTTTCTTT
TRBD2 TRBJ2-1 NA TRBV12-5 CASGFAGGIDEQFF TGTGCTAGTGGTTTTGCGGGAGGAATAGATGAGCAGTTCTTC
NA TRBJ1-5 NA TRBV6-4 CASSVGSRVWDQPQHF TGTGCCAGCAGTGTTGGGTCGAGGGTTTGGGATCAGCCCCAGCATTTT
TRBD1 TRBJ1-3 few TRBV3-1/TRBV3-2 CASSQDFGQAISGNTIYF TGTGCCAGCAGCCAAGATTTCGGACAGGCCATCTCTGGAAACACCATATATTTT
TRBD1 TRBJ2-7 NA TRBV5-4 CASSAKGAPYEQYF TGTGCCAGCAGTGCGAAGGGGGCCCCCTACGAGCAGTACTTC
NA TRBJ2-2 once TRBV7-9 CATRRGTGELFF TGTGCCACGCGAAGGGGCACCGGGGAGCTGTTTTTT
TRBD1 TRBJ1-1 once TRBV5-1 CASAPDRGALNTEAFF TGCGCCAGCGCCCCTGACAGGGGGGCTTTGAACACTGAAGCTTTCTTT
TRBD1 TRBJ1-4 once TRBV5-1 CASSLQGATNEKLFF TGCGCCAGCAGCCTTCAGGGGGCGACTAATGAAAAACTGTTTTTT
TRBD2 TRBJ2-7 NA TRBV28 CASSQTSGGAEQYF TGTGCCAGCAGTCAGACTAGCGGGGGGGCCGAGCAGTACTTC
TRBD1 TRBJ1-3 NA TRBV2 CASSLGTGGAWGSGNTIYF TGTGCCAGCAGTCTCGGGACAGGGGGCGCATGGGGCTCTGGAAACACCATATATTTT
TRBD1 TRBJ1-2 NA TRBV24-1 CATSDPLSGQGLLGYTF TGTGCCACCAGTGATCCCCTTTCGGGACAGGGGCTACTTGGCTACACCTTC
NA TRBJ2-7 once TRBV7-2 CATTTGVLSLEQYF TGTGCCACTACAACCGGAGTTCTCTCTTTAGAGCAGTACTTC
TRBD1 TRBJ1-5 NA TRBV2 CASRGQAISNQPQHF TGTGCCAGCAGGGGACAGGCGATTAGCAATCAGCCCCAGCATTTT
TRBD1 TRBJ2-1 NA TRBV10-1 CASSAKQGVTYNEQFF TGCGCCAGCAGTGCCAAACAGGGGGTCACCTACAATGAGCAGTTCTTC
NA TRBJ1-2 NA TRBV25-1 CASSATSDYGYTF TGTGCCAGCAGTGCTACCAGCGACTATGGCTACACCTTC
NA TRBJ1-2 NA TRBV4-3 CASSQELTPGYGYTF TGCGCCAGCAGCCAAGAACTGACTCCGGGCTATGGCTACACCTTC
NA TRBJ1-4 NA TRBV5-5 CASSSASNGKLFF TGTGCCAGCAGCTCTGCGTCTAATGGAAAACTGTTTTTT
TRBD2 TRBJ2-3 NA TRBV27 CASTQGGTPDTQYF TGTGCCAGCACCCAGGGAGGGACCCCAGATACGCAGTATTTT
NA TRBJ2-1 NA TRBV20-1 CSASLSRGISYNEQFF TGCAGTGCTAGTTTGAGTCGCGGGATTTCCTACAATGAGCAGTTCTTC
TRBD1 TRBJ1-2 NA TRBV19 CASSTSTTGQNYGYTF TGTGCCAGTAGTACCTCTACGACAGGGCAGAACTATGGCTACACCTTC
NA TRBJ1-1 NA TRBV28 CASRPTTNTNTEAFF TGTGCCAGCCGACCAACTACGAACACGAACACTGAAGCTTTCTTT
TRBD1 TRBJ2-7 NA TRBV27 CASSRQGGSYEQYF TGTGCCAGCAGTCGACAGGGGGGATCCTACGAGCAGTACTTC
NA TRBJ1-2 NA TRBV28 CASSLYTGTYGYTF TGTGCCAGCAGTTTATACACAGGCACCTATGGCTACACCTTC
NA TRBJ2-1 NA TRBV2 CASTRSLGAYYNEQFF TGTGCCAGCACCCGTTCTCTAGGAGCCTACTACAATGAGCAGTTCTTC
TRBD1 TRBJ1-5 NA TRBV5-6 CASSLKGARSNQPQHF TGTGCCAGCAGCTTGAAGGGGGCCCGGAGCAATCAGCCCCAGCATTTT